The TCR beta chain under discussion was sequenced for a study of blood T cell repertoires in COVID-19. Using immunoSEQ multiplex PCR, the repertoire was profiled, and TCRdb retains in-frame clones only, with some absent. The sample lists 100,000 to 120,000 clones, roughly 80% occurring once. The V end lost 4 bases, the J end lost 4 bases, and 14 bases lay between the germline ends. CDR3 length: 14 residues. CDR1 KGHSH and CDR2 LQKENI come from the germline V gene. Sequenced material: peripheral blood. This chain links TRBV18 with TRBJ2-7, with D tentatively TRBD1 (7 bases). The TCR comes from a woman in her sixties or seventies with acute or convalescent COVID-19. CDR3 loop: CASSRQGGLYEQYF. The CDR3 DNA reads TGTGCCAGCTCACGACAGGGAGGATTGTACGAGCAGTACTTC.